The 9 T cell receptor beta chains given below trace back to one sample, sequenced in a study of T cells after yellow fever vaccination. MiXCR, applied by TCRdb to the 5' RACE reads, yields one record per CDR3 protein. Of some 600,000 distinct CDR3 sequences in the sample, around 12% were seen once. The specimen comprised PBMCs, sampled on the day of the yellow fever booster vaccination. These receptor sequences come from a man aged 30 to 45 who received the YFV17D yellow fever vaccine.

This chain connects TRBV18 to TRBJ2-1; 7 nucleotides line up with TRBD1. Germline V CDR1 and CDR2: KGHSH, LQKENI. V gave up 8 bases and J gave up 8 bases; unmatched junction bases: 18. CDR3 length: 16 amino acids. The CDR3 spells CASRKRDRDLSDEQFF. CDR3 DNA: TGTGCCAGCAGAAAAAGGGACAGAGACCTATCGGATGAGCAGTTCTTC.

The chain recombines TRBV7-9 with TRBJ2-5, with D perhaps matching TRBD2 (6 bases). The CDR3 runs to 15 residues. Germline CDR1 reads SEHNR; CDR2 reads FQNEAQ (reference sequence). V was clipped by 5 bases and J by 4 bases, with 17 bases between them. The CDR3 DNA sequence: TGTGCCAGCAGCACCTTAAAGGGAGGAGGAGAGACCCAGTACTTC. This encodes CASSTLKGGGETQYF.

The sample holds a few counts of this clonotype. The chain links TRBV4-3 to TRBJ2-2; no definite D call. Germline V gene sequence: CDR1 LGHNA, CDR2 YSLEER. V lost 5 bases and J lost 3, with 19 bases in between. This CDR3 is built from 17 residues. The CDR3 region has the DNA TGCGCCAGCAGCTACGGACGTGGGGTCTTGGACACCGGGGAGCTGTTTTTT. It translates to CASSYGRGVLDTGELFF.

About this clonotype: Mismatch with germline at one junction end may stem from a read error. The gene calls are TRBV7-2 and TRBJ2-1; 11 nucleotides line up with TRBD2. The CDR3 sequence is 15 residues long. Per the germline V gene, CDR1 is SGHTA and CDR2 is FQGNSA. The CDR3 nucleotides read TGTGCCAGCAGCGTAGCGGGAGGGCCTTGGAATGAGCAGTTCTTC. Amino acid sequence: CASSVAGGPWNEQFF.

This chain joins TRBV5-1 and TRBJ2-7; D is possibly TRBD1 or TRBD2 (6 bases each). Germline assignment: CDR1 SGHRS and CDR2 YFSETQ. This CDR3 is 15 amino acids long. The ends were cut back, 0 bases at V and 6 bases at J, with 16 bases in the middle. CDR3 residues: CASSLAPGALIEQYF. CDR3 in DNA: TGCGCCAGCAGCTTGGCTCCGGGGGCCTTGATCGAGCAGTACTTC.

The chain combines TRBV2 with TRBJ2-5, with unresolved D. The CDR3 has 12 residues. The germline gives CDR1 SNHLY, CDR2 FYNNEI. V lost 7 bases to trimming and J lost 5 bases, with 11 bases between them. In DNA form, the CDR3 reads TGTGCCAGCACCAACGTGGGGGAGACCCAGTACTTC. Its protein product is CASTNVGETQYF.

This clonotype was recorded a few times. The CDR3 nucleotides read TGCGCCAGCAGCCAAGATTGGACTAGCGGGAGGGCTTCCAAAAACATTCAGTACTTC. It is translated as CASSQDWTSGRASKNIQYF. The chain combines TRBV4-1 with TRBJ2-4, with 15 bases aligning to TRBD2. Germline V gives CDR1 MGHRA, CDR2 YSYEKL. V lost 0 bases and J lost 2; bases outside the gene matches: 5. The CDR3 extends over 19 amino acids.

The chain combines TRBV28 with TRBJ2-7, with TRBD1 matching over 11 bases. Germline V gene data show CDR1 as MDHEN and CDR2 as SYDVKM. The CDR3 runs to 16 residues. J was trimmed by 2 bases and V by 4 bases; bases with no gene match: 7. The CDR3 DNA sequence: TGTGCCAGCAGTTCCCCTTTGGGACAGGGGGCCTACGAGCAGTACTTC. As protein: CASSSPLGQGAYEQYF.

This clonotype was recorded a few times. The genes are TRBV9 and TRBJ2-1, with TRBD2 matching over 8 bases. This CDR3 spans 16 amino acids. V shed 0 bases and J 8 bases; nucleotides not matched to a gene: 10. Germline V CDR1 and CDR2: SGDLS, YYNGEE. The chain's CDR3 is CASSVESGGPAHEQFF. The CDR3 DNA reads TGTGCCAGCAGCGTAGAATCGGGAGGGCCCGCCCATGAGCAGTTCTTC. Variable domain in full (rest from reference TRBV9 and TRBJ2-1): DSGVTQTPKHLITATGQRVTLRCSPRSGDLSVYWYQQSLDQGLQFLIQYYNGEERAKGNILERFSAQQFPDLHSELNLSSLELGDSALYFCASSVESGGPAHEQFFGPGTRLTVL.